This TCR beta chain was observed in a study of blood T cell repertoires in COVID-19. Study-level information: Acute and convalescent COVID-19 specimens originated in the United States, Italy and Spain.

Clinical history reported by participants formed the basis on which cohorts were assigned. As processed by the authors: Cell counts per sample came from amplifying reference gene primers. Clones were sequenced by immunoSEQ multiplex PCR, and TCRdb holds only the in-frame ones, with some missing. The DNA gave D and trimming, while V, J and clone size come from that table. The repertoire consists of hundreds of thousands of clones, with roughly 85% occurring once and the leading ten covering around 1.8%. The receptor was isolated from a young woman with acute COVID-19. The sequenced sample consisted of PBMCs or T cells enriched from blood (not recorded which).

The CDR3 is CASSPILRGNYNEQFF. CDR3 coding DNA: TGTGCCAGCAGCCCGATCCTGCGCGGGAACTACAATGAGCAGTTCTTC. The rearrangement joins TRBV7-2 to TRBJ2-1, with D perhaps TRBD2 (6 bases). Germline-derived CDR1 and CDR2 are SGHTA and FQGNSA. The CDR3 runs 16 residues. The V end lost 5 bases, the J end lost 3 bases, and 17 bases lay between the germline ends.